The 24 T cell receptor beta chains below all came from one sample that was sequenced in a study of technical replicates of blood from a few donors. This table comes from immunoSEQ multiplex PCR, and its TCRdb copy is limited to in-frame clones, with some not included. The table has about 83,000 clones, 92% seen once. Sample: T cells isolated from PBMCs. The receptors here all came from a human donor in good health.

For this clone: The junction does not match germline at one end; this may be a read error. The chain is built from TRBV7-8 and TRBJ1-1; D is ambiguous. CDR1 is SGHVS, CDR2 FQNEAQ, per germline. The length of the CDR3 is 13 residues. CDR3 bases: TGTGCCAGCAGCTCCTACGGGATCCATGAGGTAATCTTT. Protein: CASSSYGIHEVIF.

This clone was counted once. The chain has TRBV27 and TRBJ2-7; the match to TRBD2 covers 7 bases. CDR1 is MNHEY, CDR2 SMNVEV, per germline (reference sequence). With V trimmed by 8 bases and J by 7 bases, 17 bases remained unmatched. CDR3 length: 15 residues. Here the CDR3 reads CASQRLGGSLKEQYF. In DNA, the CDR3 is TGTGCCAGCCAACGTTTGGGGGGGTCACTGAAGGAGCAGTACTTC.

The chain's CDR3 is CASSAPGQGLYGYTF. DNA for the CDR3: TGTGCCAGCAGTGCACCGGGACAGGGATTGTATGGCTACACCTTC. The chain is built from TRBV28 and TRBJ1-2, with 9 bases matching TRBD1. The CDR3 has 15 amino acids. The trim removed 5 bases at V and 5 bases at J, leaving 9 bases unmatched. Germline loops: CDR1 MDHEN, CDR2 SYDVKM.

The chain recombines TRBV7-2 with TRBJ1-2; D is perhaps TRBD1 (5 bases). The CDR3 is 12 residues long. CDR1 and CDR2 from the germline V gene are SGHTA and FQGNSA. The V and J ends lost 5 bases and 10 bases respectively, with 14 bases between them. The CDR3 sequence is CASSQVGGVYTF. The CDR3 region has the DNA TGTGCCAGCAGCCAGGTCGGGGGAGTCTACACCTTC. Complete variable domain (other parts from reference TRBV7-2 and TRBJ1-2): GAGVSQSPSNKVTEKGKDVELRCDPISGHTALYWYRQSLGQGLEFLIYFQGNSAPDKSGLPSDRFSAERTGGSVSTLTIQRTQQEDSAVYLCASSQVGGVYTFGSGTRLTVV.

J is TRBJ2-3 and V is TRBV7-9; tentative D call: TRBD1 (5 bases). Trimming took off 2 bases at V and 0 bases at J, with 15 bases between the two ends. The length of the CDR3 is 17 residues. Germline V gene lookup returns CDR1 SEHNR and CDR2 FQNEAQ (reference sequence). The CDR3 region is CASSLIFVRDSTDTQYF. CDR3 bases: TGTGCCAGCAGCTTAATTTTCGTCAGGGATAGCACAGATACGCAGTATTTT.

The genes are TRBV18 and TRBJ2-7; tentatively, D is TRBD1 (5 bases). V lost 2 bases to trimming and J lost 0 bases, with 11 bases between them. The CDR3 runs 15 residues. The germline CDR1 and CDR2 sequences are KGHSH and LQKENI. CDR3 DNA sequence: TGTGCCAGCTCACCAAAACCAGACAGCTCCTACGAGCAGTACTTC. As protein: CASSPKPDSSYEQYF. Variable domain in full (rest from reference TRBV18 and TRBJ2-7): NAGVMQNPRHLVRRRGQEARLRCSPMKGHSHVYWYRQLPEEGLKFMVYLQKENIIDESGMPKERFSAEFPKEGPSILRIQQVVRGDSAAYFCASSPKPDSSYEQYFGPGTRLTVT.

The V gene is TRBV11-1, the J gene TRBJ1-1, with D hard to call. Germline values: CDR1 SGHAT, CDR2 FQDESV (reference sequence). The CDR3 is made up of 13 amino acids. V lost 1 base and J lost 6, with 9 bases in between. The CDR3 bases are TGTGCCAGCAGCTTAGACAGAGCTTCTGAAGCTTTCTTT. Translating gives CASSLDRASEAFF.

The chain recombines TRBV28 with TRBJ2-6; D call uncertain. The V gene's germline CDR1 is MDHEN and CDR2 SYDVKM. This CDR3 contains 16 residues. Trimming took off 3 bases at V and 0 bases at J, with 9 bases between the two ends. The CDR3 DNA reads TGTGCCAGCAGTTTTTCGGGTAGCTCTGGGGCCAACGTCCTGACTTTC. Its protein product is CASSFSGSSGANVLTF.

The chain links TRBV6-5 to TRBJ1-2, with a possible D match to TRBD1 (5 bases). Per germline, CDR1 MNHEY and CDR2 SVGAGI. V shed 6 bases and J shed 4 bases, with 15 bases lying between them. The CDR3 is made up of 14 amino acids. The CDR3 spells CASSRGGRGYGYTF. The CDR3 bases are TGTGCCAGCAGCCGGGGGGGTCGGGGCTATGGCTACACCTTC.

The CDR3 DNA is TGTGCCAGCAGGATGACGGAGCTTTATAGCAATCAGCCCCAGCATTTT. Protein: CASRMTELYSNQPQHF. The chain joins TRBV2 to TRBJ1-5; D is unresolved. The CDR3 consists of 16 residues. Trimming left V 6 bases short and J 0 bases short, with 15 bases between. The germline gives CDR1 SNHLY, CDR2 FYNNEI.

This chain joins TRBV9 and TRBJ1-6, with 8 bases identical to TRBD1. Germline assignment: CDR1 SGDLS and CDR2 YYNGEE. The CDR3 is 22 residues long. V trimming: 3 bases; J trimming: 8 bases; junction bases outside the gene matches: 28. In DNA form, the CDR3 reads TGTGCCAGCAGCGGGGGGCCCCCGACAGGGGATAAAGGGTCGGGAGTGGATTCACCCCTCCACTTT. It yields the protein CASSGGPPTGDKGSGVDSPLHF.

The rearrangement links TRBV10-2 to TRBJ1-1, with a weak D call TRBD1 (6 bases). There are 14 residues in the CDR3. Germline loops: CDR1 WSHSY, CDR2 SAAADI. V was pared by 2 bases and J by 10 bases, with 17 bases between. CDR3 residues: CASSETSDSWRAFF. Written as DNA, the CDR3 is TGCGCCAGCAGTGAGACCTCGGACAGCTGGAGAGCTTTCTTT.

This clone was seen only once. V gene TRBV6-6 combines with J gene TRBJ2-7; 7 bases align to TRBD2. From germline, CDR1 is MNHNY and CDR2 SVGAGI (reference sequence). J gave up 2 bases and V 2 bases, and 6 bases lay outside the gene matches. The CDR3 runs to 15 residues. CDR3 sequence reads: CASSYPTSVTYEQYF. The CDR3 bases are TGTGCCAGCAGTTACCCCACTAGCGTCACCTACGAGCAGTACTTC.

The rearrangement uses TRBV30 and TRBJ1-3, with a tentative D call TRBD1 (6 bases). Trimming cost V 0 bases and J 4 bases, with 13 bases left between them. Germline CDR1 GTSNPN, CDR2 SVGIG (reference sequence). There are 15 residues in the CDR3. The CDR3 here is CAWSVLTGYGNTIYF. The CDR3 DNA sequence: TGTGCCTGGAGTGTACTCACAGGGTACGGAAACACCATATATTTT. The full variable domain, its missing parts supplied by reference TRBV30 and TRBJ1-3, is SQTIHQWPATLVQPVGSPLSLECTVEGTSNPNLYWYRQAAGRGLQLLFYSVGIGQISSEVPQNLSASRPQDRQFILSSKKLLLSDSGFYLCAWSVLTGYGNTIYFGEGSWLTVV.

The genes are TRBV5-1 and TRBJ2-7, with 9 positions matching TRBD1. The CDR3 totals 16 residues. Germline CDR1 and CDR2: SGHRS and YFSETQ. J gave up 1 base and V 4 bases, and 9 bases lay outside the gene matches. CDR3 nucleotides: TGCGCCAGCAGCCTCCCTGAACAGGGGGCATCCTACGAGCAGTACTTC. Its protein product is CASSLPEQGASYEQYF. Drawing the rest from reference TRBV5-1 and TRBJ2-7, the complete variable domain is KAGVTQTPRYLIKTRGQQVTLSCSPISGHRSVSWYQQTPGQGLQFLFEYFSETQRNKGNFPGRFSGRQFSNSRSEMNVSTLELGDSALYLCASSLPEQGASYEQYFGPGTRLTVT.

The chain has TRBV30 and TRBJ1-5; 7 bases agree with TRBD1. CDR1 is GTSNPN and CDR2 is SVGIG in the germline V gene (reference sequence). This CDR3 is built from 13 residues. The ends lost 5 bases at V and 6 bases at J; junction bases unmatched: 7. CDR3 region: CAWGQDYGQPQHF. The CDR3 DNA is TGTGCCTGGGGACAGGATTACGGTCAGCCCCAGCATTTT.

The CDR3 DNA is TGCGCCAGCAAGGCAGCGGAGGGGCCTAGCACAGATACGCAGTATTTT. Residues: CASKAAEGPSTDTQYF. V is TRBV5-1 and J is TRBJ2-3, with D possibly being TRBD2 (6 bases). This CDR3 region has 16 residues. Per the germline V gene, CDR1 is SGHRS and CDR2 is YFSETQ. Deletions cut 6 bases from V and 0 bases from J, with 17 bases between.

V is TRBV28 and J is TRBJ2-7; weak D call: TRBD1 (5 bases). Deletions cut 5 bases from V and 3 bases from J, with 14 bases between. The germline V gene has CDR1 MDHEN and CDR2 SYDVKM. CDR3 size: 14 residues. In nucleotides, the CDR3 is TGTGCCAGCAGTATCAGACAGTGGGGCTACGAGCAGTACTTC. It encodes CASSIRQWGYEQYF.

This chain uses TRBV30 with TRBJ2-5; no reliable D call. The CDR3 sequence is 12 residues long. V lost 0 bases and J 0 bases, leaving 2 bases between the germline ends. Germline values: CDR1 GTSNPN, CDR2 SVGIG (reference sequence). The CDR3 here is CAWSVNQETQYF. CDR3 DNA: TGTGCCTGGAGTGTTAACCAAGAGACCCAGTACTTC. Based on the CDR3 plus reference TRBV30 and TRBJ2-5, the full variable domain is SQTIHQWPATLVQPVGSPLSLECTVEGTSNPNLYWYRQAAGRGLQLLFYSVGIGQISSEVPQNLSASRPQDRQFILSSKKLLLSDSGFYLCAWSVNQETQYFGPGTRLLVL.

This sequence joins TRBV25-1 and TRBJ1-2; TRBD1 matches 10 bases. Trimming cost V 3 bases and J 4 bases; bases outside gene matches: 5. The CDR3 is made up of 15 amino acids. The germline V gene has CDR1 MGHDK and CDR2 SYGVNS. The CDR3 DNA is TGTGCCAGCAGTGACCCCGGGACAGGGGTCTATGGCTACACCTTC. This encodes CASSDPGTGVYGYTF.

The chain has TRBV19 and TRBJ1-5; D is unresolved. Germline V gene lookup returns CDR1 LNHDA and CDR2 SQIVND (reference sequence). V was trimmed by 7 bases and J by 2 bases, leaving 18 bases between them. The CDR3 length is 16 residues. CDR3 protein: CASTSSTARGNQPQHF. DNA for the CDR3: TGTGCCAGTACCTCCTCTACCGCTCGGGGCAATCAGCCCCAGCATTTT.

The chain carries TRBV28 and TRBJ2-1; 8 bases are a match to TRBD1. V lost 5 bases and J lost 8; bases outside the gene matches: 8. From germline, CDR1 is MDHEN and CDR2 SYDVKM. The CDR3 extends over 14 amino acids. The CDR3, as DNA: TGTGCCAGCAGTCCCATGACAGGGGAGGATGAGCAGTTCTTC. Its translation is CASSPMTGEDEQFF.

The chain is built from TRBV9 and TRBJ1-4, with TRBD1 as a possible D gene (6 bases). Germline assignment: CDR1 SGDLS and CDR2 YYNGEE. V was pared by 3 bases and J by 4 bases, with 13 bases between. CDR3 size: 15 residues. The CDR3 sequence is CASSEGDGVNEKLFF. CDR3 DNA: TGTGCCAGCAGCGAGGGGGACGGCGTTAATGAAAAACTGTTTTTT.

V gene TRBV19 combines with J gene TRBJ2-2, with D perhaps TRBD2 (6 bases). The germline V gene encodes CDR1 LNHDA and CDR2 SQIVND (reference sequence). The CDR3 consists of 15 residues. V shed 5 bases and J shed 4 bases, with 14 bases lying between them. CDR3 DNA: TGTGCCAGTAGTTTGCGGGGACGAGCCACCGGGGAGCTGTTTTTT. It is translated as CASSLRGRATGELFF.